One and the same sample provided the 3 T cell receptor beta chains below, sequenced in a study of identical twins. TCRdb re-derived calls from the 5' RACE reads in MiXCR, one entry per CDR3 protein. The table has 750,000 to 950,000 distinct CDR3 sequences, over 9% seen once; the top ten hold 1.5% to 2%. These data also featured in a second study, about yellow fever vaccine responses in identical twins.

The material sequenced was PBMCs. The source is a young woman in good health.

The chain employs TRBV20-1 and TRBJ2-7; 10 bases line up with TRBD2. Germline V CDR1 and CDR2: DFQATT, SNEGSKA (reference sequence). The J segment lost 6 bases and the V segment lost 3 bases, leaving 5 bases of the junction unmatched. The CDR3 totals 13 residues. The CDR3 region is CSASETSGFEQYV. The DNA of the CDR3 is TGCAGTGCTAGCGAGACTAGCGGGTTCGAGCAGTACGTC.

In this sample, this clonotype turned up a few times. The rearrangement joins TRBV20-1 to TRBJ2-7, with a weak D call TRBD1 (5 bases). The ends were cut back, 5 bases at V and 4 bases at J, with 15 bases in the middle. Per the germline V gene, CDR1 is DFQATT and CDR2 is SNEGSKA (reference sequence). There are 13 residues in the CDR3. DNA for the CDR3: TGCAGTGCTCCCTCTGGGGCGCGTTACGAGCAGTACTTC. Translating gives CSAPSGARYEQYF.

This clonotype was seen more than once but under ten times. The CDR3 DNA follows: TGTGCCAGTAGTACCCTAGCGGGATTCTACGAGCAGTACTTC. It specifies CASSTLAGFYEQYF. The chain combines TRBV19 with TRBJ2-7; 9 nucleotides line up with TRBD2. V trimming: 4 bases; J trimming: 3 bases; junction bases outside the gene matches: 4. The CDR3 covers 14 residues. CDR1 LNHDA and CDR2 SQIVND come from the germline V gene (reference sequence).